The following is a T cell receptor beta chain sequence with its context. Assay used: immunoSEQ multiplex PCR; TCRdb lists only in-frame clones, some missing. The sample has around 300,000 clones; roughly 91% are singletons. Treatment in this sample: 15 to 20 received Ad26.COV2.S at low or high dose, single or two shots; 5 received placebo; per-sample allocation not given. Samples came from day 63 after the first vaccine or placebo injection. The data are from a study of Ad26.COV2.S vaccination and SARS-CoV-2 variants. The V gene's germline CDR1 is MNHEY and CDR2 SVGAGI. This CDR3 spans 14 amino acids. Trimming removed 5 bases from V and 4 bases from J; junction bases left unmatched: 7.

The sequences come from peripheral blood, collected in a trial of Ad26.COV2.S vaccine versus placebo. V usage is TRBV6-5 and J usage is TRBJ2-5; TRBD1 agrees at 7 bases. The clonotype was recovered from a person aged 18 to 59 who received the Ad26.COV2.S COVID-19 vaccine or a placebo. For the CDR3, the DNA is TGTGCCAGCAGTCAGAACAGGGGAGTAGAGACCCAGTACTTC. Its translation: CASSQNRGVETQYF.